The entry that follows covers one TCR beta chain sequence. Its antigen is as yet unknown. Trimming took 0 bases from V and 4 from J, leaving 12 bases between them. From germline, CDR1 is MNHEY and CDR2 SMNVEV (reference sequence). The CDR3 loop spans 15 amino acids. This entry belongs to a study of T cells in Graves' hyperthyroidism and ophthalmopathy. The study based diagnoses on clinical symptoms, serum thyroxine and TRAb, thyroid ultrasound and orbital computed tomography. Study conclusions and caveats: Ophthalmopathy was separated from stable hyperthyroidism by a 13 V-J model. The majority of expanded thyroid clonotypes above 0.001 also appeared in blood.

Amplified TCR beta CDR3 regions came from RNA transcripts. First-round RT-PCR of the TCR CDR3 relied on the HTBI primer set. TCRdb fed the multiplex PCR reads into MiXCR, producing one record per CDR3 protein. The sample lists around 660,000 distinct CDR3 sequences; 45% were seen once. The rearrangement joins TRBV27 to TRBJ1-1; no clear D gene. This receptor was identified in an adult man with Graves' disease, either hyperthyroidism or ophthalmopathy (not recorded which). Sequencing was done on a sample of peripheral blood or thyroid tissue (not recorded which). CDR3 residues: CASSLSVQVGTEAFF. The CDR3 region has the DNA TGTGCCAGCAGTTTATCGGTTCAGGTGGGCACTGAAGCTTTCTTT.